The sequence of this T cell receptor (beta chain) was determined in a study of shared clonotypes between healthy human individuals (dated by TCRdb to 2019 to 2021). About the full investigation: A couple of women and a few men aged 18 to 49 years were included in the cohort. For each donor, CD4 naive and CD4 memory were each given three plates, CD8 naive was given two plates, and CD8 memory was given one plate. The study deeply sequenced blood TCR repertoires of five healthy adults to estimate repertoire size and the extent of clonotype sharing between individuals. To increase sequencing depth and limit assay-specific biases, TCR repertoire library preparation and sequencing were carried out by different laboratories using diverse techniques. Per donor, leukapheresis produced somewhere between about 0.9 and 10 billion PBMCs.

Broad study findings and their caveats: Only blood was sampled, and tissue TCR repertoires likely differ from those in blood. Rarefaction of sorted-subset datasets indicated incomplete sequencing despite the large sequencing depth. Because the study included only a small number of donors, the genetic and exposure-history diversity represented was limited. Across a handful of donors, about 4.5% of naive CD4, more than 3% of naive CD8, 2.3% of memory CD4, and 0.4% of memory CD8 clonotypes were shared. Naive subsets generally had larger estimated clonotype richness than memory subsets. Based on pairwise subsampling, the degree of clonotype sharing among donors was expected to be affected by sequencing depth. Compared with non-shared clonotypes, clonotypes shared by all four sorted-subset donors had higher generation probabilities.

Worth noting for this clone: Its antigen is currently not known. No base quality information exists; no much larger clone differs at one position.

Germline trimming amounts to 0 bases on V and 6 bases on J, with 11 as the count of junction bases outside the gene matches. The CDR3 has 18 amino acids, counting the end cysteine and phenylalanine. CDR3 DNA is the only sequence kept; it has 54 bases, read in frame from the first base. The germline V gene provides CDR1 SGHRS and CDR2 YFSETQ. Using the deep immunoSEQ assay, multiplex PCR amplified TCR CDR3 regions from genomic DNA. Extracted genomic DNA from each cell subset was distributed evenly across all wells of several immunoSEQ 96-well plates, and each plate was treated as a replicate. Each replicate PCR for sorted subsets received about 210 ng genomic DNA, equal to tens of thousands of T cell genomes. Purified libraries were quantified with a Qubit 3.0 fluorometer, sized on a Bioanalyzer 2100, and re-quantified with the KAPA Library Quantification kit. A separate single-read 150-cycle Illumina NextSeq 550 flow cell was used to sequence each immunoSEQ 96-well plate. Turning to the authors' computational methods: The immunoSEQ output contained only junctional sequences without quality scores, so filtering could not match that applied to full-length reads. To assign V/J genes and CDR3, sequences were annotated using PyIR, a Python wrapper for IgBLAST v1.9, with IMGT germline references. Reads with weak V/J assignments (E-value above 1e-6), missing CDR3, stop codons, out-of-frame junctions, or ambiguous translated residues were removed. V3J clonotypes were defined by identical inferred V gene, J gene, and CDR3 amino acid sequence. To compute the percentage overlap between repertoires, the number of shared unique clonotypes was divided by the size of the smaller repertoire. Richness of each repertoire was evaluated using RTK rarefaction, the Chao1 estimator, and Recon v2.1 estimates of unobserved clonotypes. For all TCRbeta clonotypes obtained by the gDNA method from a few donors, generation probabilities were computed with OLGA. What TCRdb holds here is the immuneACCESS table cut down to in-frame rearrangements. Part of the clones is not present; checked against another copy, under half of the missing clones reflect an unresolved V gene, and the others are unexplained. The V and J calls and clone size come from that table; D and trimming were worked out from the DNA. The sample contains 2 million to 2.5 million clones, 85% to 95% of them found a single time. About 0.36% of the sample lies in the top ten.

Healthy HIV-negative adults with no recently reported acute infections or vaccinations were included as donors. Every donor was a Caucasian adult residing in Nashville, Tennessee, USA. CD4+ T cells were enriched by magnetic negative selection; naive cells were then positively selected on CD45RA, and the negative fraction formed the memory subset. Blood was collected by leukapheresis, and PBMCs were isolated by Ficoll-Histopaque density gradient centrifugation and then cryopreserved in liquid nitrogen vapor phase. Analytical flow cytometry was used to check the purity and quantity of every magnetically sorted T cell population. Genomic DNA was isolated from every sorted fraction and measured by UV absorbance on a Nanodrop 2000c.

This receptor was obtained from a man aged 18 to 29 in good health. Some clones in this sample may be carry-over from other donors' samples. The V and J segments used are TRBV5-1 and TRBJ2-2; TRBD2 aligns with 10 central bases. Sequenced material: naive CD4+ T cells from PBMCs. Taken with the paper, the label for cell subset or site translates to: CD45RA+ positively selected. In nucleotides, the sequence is TGCGCCAGCAGCTTGGGTCTAGCGGGAGCCACAGGGTCCGGGGAGCTGTTTTTT. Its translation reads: CASSLGLAGATGSGELFF. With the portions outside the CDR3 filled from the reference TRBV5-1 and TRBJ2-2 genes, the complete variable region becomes KAGVTQTPRYLIKTRGQQVTLSCSPISGHRSVSWYQQTPGQGLQFLFEYFSETQRNKGNFPGRFSGRQFSNSRSEMNVSTLELGDSALYLCASSLGLAGATGSGELFFGEGSRLTVL.